This T cell receptor beta chain was sequenced for a study of vaccination and CD4 T cells after COVID-19. Whole-study context: Overlapping spike peptides served as the stimulus for the cells. These peptides came from SARS-CoV-2 and from the common cold coronaviruses HCoV-NL63, HCoV-OC43 and HCoV-229E. Each control was exposed to a CEFX pool, an HIV-1 Nef pool, or no peptide at all.

The sample holds a few counts of this clonotype. The antigen is undetermined. The Oncomine TCR Beta short-read assay sequenced DNA from cultured CD4+ T cells. From the PCR reads, TCRdb called clonotypes with MiXCR, one entry per CDR3 protein. Among some 15,000 distinct CDR3 sequences listed, about half were seen once. Described time point: late sampling 161 to 241 days after vaccination in a few convalescent patients. The sample's treatment: roughly 10-day PBMC culture with coronavirus spike peptide pools or control peptides (ViraFEST assay). Sequenced material: CD4+ T cells from blood, cultured in vitro, taken about 7 months after SARS-CoV-2 vaccination. The sequence was collected from a human donor who had recovered from COVID-19.

DNA of the CDR3: TGCGCCAGCAGCACCCTGACAGGGGGCAGGAACTATGGCTACACCTTC. Residues: CASSTLTGGRNYGYTF. The chain has TRBV10-1 and TRBJ1-2, with TRBD1 matching over 10 bases. J gave up 2 bases and V 6 bases, and 9 bases lay outside the gene matches. Germline CDR1 reads WNHNN; CDR2 reads SYGVQD (reference sequence). The CDR3 length is 16 residues.